The 9 T cell receptor beta chains below come from one sample, sequenced in a study of cytomegalovirus exposure and HLA in healthy donors. The PCR was carried out with 60 Vbeta primers and 13 Jbeta primers. The protocol was immunoSEQ multiplex PCR, while the TCRdb copy is restricted to in-frame clones and leaves out a portion. Seen here are approximately 140,000 clones, about 75% observed once, and the top ten hold 3.3%. Input material: PBMCs. The receptors stem from a man aged 40-49 years in good health and CMV-seronegative.

The V call is TRBV21-1, the J call TRBJ1-2; the tabulated D call, TRBD1, remains unverified against the DNA. TRBV21-1 is reported as a pseudogene. The CDR3 is 14 residues long. The CDR3 loop reads CASSKSQGADGYTF. DNA of the CDR3: TGTGCCAGCAGCAAAAGTCAGGGGGCGGATGGCTACACCTTC.

This clone was detected only a few times. In DNA form, the CDR3 reads TGTGCCAGCAGTTCCGGACAGTACTATAGCAATCAGCCCCAGCATTTT. Translated, it gives CASSSGQYYSNQPQHF. The chain carries TRBV6-5 and TRBJ1-5, with D possibly being TRBD1 (6 bases). Trimming pared 4 bases from V and 0 bases from J, leaving 13 bases between. The CDR3 has 16 residues. Germline V gene data show CDR1 as MNHEY and CDR2 as SVGAGI.

The V call is TRBV5-1, the J call TRBJ2-5; TRBD1 agrees at 7 bases. The CDR3 is 13 residues long. Trimming at V came to 3 bases and at J to 5 bases, leaving 4 bases not matched to a gene. Germline assignment: CDR1 SGHRS and CDR2 YFSETQ. CDR3 nucleotides: TGCGCCAGCAGCTCGGCACAGGGGGAGACCCAGTACTTC. Protein product: CASSSAQGETQYF.

The chain has TRBV19 and TRBJ2-5, with TRBD2 as a possible D gene (6 bases). CDR1 is LNHDA, CDR2 SQIVND, per germline (reference sequence). The CDR3 is made up of 15 amino acids. Trimming removed 6 bases at V and 1 base at J, with 15 bases between. The CDR3 nucleotides read TGTGCCAGTAGGGATCGGGGGATAAGCCAAGAGACCCAGTACTTC. Amino acids: CASRDRGISQETQYF.

This clone was seen a single time. V and J are TRBV7-3 and TRBJ2-1; 15 bases are shared with TRBD2. This CDR3 has 17 amino acids. V dropped 5 bases and J dropped 9; count of bases not matched to a gene: 11. Germline assignment: CDR1 SGHTA and CDR2 FQGTGA. The CDR3 region has the DNA TGTGCCAGCAGCCCGCCAGGGACTAGCGGGGGGACGGGTGAGCAGTTCTTC. Translation: CASSPPGTSGGTGEQFF.

The chain links TRBV9 to TRBJ1-1; D gene uncertain. Trimming took 0 bases from V and 4 from J, leaving 16 bases between them. Germline-derived CDR1 and CDR2 are SGDLS and YYNGEE. The CDR3 totals 16 residues. The CDR3 nucleotides are TGTGCCAGCAGCGTAGGGCCAGGAGTAGGGAGCACTGAAGCTTTCTTT. This encodes CASSVGPGVGSTEAFF.

This clone was found once. V and J are TRBV18 and TRBJ2-1; 7 bases are a match to TRBD1. Per germline, CDR1 KGHSH and CDR2 LQKENI. The CDR3 contains 15 residues. Germline trimming cut 4 bases from V and 0 bases from J; bases unmatched to any gene: 3. Written as DNA, the CDR3 is TGTGCCAGCTCACGACAGGGCAGCTCCTACAATGAGCAGTTCTTC. This gives the protein CASSRQGSSYNEQFF.

The chain joins TRBV11-1 to TRBJ2-2, with D possibly being TRBD1 (6 bases). Germline CDR1 is SGHAT and CDR2 is FQDESV (reference sequence). CDR3 size: 15 residues. Trimming took off 4 bases at V and 4 bases at J, with 13 bases between the two ends. CDR3 nucleotides: TGTGCCAGCAGCTCCTTTACAGGGCCCACCGGGGAGCTGTTTTTT. This translates into CASSSFTGPTGELFF.

This chain links TRBV19 with TRBJ2-1; 10 bases line up with TRBD2. This CDR3 spans 14 amino acids. Germline CDR1 and CDR2: LNHDA and SQIVND (reference sequence). The V gene end was trimmed by 4 bases and the J gene end by 8 bases; junction bases not matched to a gene: 5. The CDR3 spells CASSRGLAIHEQFF. Here the CDR3 DNA reads TGTGCCAGTAGTAGGGGACTAGCGATACATGAGCAGTTCTTC.